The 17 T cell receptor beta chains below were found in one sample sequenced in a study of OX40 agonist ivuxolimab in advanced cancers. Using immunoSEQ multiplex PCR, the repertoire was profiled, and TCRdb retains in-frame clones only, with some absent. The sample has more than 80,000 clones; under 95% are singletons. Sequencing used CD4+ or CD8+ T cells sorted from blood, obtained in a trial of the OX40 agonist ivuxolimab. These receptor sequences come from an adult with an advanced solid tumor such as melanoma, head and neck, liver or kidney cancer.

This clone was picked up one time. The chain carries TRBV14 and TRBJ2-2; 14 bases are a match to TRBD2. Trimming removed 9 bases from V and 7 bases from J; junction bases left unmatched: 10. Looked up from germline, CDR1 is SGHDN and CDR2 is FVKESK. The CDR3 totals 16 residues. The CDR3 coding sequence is TGTGCCAGGAGACTAGCGGGAGGGCCCGGAAACGGGGAGCTGTTTTTT. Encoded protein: CARRLAGGPGNGELFF. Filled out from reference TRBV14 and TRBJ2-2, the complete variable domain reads EAGVTQFPSHSVIEKGQTVTLRCDPISGHDNLYWYRRVMGKEIKFLLHFVKESKQDESGMPNNRFLAERTGGTYSTLKVQPAELEDSGVYFCARRLAGGPGNGELFFGEGSRLTVL.

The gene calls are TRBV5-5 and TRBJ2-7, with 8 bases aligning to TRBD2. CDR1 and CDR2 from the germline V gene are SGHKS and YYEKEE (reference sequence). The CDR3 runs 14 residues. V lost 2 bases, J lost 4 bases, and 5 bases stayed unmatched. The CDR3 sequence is CASSFTGGPYEQYF. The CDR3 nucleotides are TGTGCCAGCAGCTTTACGGGAGGGCCATACGAGCAGTACTTC.

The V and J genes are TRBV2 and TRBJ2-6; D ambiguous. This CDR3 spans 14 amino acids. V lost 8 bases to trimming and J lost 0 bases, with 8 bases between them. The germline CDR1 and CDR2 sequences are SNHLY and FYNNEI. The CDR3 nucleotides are TGTGCCAGCCTACAGTACTCTGGGGCCAACGTCCTGACTTTC. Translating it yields CASLQYSGANVLTF.

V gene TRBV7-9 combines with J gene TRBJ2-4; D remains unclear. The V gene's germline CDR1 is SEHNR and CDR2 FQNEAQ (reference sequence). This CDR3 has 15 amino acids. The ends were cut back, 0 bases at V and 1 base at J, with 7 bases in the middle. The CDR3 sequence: CASSLAGSAKNIQYF. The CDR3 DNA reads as TGTGCCAGCAGCTTAGCGGGATCGGCCAAAAACATTCAGTACTTC.

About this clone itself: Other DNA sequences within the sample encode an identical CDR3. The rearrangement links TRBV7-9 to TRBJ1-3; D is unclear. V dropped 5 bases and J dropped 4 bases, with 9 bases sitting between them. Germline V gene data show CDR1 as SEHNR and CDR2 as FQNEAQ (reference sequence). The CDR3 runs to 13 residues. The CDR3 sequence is CASSPGAGNTIYF. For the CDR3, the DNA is TGTGCCAGCAGCCCCGGAGCCGGAAACACCATATATTTT. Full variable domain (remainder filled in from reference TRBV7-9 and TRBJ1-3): DTGVSQNPRHKITKRGQNVTFRCDPISEHNRLYWYRQTLGQGPEFLTYFQNEAQLEKSRLLSDRFSAERPKGSFSTLEIQRTEQGDSAMYLCASSPGAGNTIYFGEGSWLTVV.

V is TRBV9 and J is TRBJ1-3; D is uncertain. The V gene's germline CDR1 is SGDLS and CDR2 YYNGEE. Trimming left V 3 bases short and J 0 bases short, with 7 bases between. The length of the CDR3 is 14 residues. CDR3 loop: CASSARFSGNTIYF. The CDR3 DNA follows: TGTGCCAGCAGCGCCCGATTCTCTGGAAACACCATATATTTT.

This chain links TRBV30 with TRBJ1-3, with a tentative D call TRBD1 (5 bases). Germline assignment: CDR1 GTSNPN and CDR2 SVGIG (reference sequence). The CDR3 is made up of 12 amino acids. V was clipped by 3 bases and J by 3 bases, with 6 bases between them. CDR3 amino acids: CAWRGVGNTIYF. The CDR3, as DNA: TGTGCCTGGAGGGGGGTTGGAAACACCATATATTTT.

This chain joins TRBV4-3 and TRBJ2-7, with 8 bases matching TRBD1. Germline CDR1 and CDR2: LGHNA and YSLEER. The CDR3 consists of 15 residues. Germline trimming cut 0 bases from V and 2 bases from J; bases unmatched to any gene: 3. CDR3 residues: CASSQDWGQAYEQYF. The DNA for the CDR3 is TGCGCCAGCAGCCAAGATTGGGGACAGGCCTACGAGCAGTACTTC.

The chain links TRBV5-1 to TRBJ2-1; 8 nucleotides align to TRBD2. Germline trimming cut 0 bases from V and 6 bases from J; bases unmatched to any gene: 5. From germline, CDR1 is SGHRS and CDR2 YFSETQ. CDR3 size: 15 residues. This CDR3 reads CASSLEVGLVNEQFF. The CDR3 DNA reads TGCGCCAGCAGCTTGGAGGTGGGACTAGTCAATGAGCAGTTCTTC.

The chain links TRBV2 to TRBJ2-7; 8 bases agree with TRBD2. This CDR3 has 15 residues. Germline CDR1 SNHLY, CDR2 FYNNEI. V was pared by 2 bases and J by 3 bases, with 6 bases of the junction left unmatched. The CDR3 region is CASSENSGIYYEQYF. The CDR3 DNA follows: TGTGCCAGCAGTGAAAATAGCGGGATATACTACGAGCAGTACTTC.

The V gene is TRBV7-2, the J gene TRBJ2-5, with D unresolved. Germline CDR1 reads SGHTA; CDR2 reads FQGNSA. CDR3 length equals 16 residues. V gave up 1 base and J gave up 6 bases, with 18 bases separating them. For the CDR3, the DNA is TGTGCCAGCAGCTTAGGATACCTTCCCCCACAGCAGACCCAGTACTTC. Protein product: CASSLGYLPPQQTQYF.

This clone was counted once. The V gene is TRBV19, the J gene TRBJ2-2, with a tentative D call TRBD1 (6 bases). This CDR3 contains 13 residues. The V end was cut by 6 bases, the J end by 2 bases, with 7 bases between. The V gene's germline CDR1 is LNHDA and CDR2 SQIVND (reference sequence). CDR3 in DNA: TGTGCCAGTAGGGACAGAAACACCGGGGAGCTGTTTTTT. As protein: CASRDRNTGELFF. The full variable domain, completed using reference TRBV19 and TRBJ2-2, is DGGITQSPKYLFRKEGQNVTLSCEQNLNHDAMYWYRQDPGQGLRLIYYSQIVNDFQKGDIAEGYSVSREKKESFPLTVTSAQKNPTAFYLCASRDRNTGELFFGEGSRLTVL.

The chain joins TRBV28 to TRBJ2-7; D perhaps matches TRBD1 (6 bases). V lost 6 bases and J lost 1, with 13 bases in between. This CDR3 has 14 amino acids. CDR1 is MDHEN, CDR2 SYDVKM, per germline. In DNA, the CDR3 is TGTGCCAGCAGACCTTCGGGACAATCCTACGAGCAGTACTTC. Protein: CASRPSGQSYEQYF.

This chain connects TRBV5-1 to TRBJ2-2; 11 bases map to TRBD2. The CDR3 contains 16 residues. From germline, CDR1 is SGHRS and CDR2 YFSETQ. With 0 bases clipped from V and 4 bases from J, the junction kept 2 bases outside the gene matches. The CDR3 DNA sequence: TGCGCCAGCAGCTTGGTAGCGGGAGGGCCCACCGGGGAGCTGTTTTTT. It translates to CASSLVAGGPTGELFF.

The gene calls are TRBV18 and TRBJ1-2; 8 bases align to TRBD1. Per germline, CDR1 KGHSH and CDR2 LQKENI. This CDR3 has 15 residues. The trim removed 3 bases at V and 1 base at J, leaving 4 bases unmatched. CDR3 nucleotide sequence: TGTGCCAGCTCACCGGGGACAGGATTTAACTATGGCTACACCTTC. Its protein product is CASSPGTGFNYGYTF.

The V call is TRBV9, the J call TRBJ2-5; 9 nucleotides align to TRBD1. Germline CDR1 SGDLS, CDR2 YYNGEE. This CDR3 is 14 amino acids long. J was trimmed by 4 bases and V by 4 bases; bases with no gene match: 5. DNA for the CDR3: TGTGCCAGCAGCCGGACAGGGGCGGCAGAGACCCAGTACTTC. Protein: CASSRTGAAETQYF.

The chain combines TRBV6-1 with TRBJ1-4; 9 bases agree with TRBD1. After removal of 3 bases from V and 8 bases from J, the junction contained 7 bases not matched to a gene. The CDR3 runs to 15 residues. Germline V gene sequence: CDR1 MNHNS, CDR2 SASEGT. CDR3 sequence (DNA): TGTGCCAGCAGTGATAGCGGGACAGGGTACGAAAAACTGTTTTTT. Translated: CASSDSGTGYEKLFF.